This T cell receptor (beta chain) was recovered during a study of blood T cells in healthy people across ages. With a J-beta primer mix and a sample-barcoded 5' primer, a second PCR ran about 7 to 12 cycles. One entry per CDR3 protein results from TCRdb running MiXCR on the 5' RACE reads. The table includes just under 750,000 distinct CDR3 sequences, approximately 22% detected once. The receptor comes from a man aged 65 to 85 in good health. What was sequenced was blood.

The DNA of the CDR3 is TGCAGTGTAGGGAACCGGGGACATGCCAGCGATACGCAGTATTTT. Translation gives CSVGNRGHASDTQYF. The V and J genes are TRBV20-1 and TRBJ2-3; D may be TRBD1 (6 bases). V gave up 7 bases and J gave up 6 bases, with 23 bases separating them. Germline V gene data show CDR1 as DFQATT and CDR2 as SNEGSKA (reference sequence). There are 15 residues in the CDR3.